A single sample gave rise to the 3 T cell receptor beta chains below, sequenced in a study of OX40 agonist ivuxolimab in advanced cancers. Here immunoSEQ multiplex PCR was the method, and the copy in TCRdb shows in-frame clones only, minus some. This sample has roughly 40,000 clones, with approximately 91% found just once. Material: CD4+ or CD8+ T cells sorted from blood, obtained in a trial of the OX40 agonist ivuxolimab. These TCRs come from an adult with an advanced solid tumor such as melanoma, head and neck, liver or kidney cancer.

V is TRBV2 and J is TRBJ1-1; D unresolved. V was pared by 2 bases and J by 2 bases, with 15 bases between. The germline V gene encodes CDR1 SNHLY and CDR2 FYNNEI. CDR3 length: 16 residues. This chain's CDR3 is CASSELFDVLNTEAFF. CDR3 in DNA: TGTGCCAGCAGTGAATTGTTTGACGTGCTTAACACTGAAGCTTTCTTT.

V and J are TRBV6-5 and TRBJ2-3; 8 bases are shared with TRBD2. V lost 0 bases and J lost 0; bases outside the gene matches: 2. Germline CDR1 is MNHEY and CDR2 is SVGAGI. The CDR3 consists of 16 residues. The DNA for the CDR3 is TGTGCCAGCAGTTACTCGGCTAGCGGGAGCACAGATACGCAGTATTTT. This encodes CASSYSASGSTDTQYF.

This chain connects TRBV19 to TRBJ2-2, with 14 nucleotides matching TRBD2. This CDR3 comprises 17 residues. CDR1 and CDR2 (germline): LNHDA, SQIVND (reference sequence). V shed 5 bases and J 4 bases; nucleotides not matched to a gene: 6. DNA of the CDR3: TGTGCCAGTAGTTTCCGACTAGCGGGAGGGAGCACCGGGGAGCTGTTTTTT. This sequence encodes CASSFRLAGGSTGELFF.